The 17 T cell receptor beta chains below come from one sample, sequenced in a study of blood T cell repertoires in COVID-19. The protocol was immunoSEQ multiplex PCR, while the TCRdb copy is restricted to in-frame clones and leaves out a portion. This table has about 200,000 clones, approximately 84% appearing once. The sequenced sample consisted of peripheral blood. The receptors originated from a woman older than 75 with acute or convalescent COVID-19.

V gene TRBV10-1 combines with J gene TRBJ2-1, with D perhaps matching TRBD1 (6 bases). The V end lost 7 bases, the J end lost 0 bases, and 13 bases lay between the germline ends. The CDR3 is 15 amino acids. The germline V gene encodes CDR1 WNHNN and CDR2 SYGVQD (reference sequence). CDR3 nucleotide sequence: TGCGCCAGCATTACAGGGCGGAACTCCTACAATGAGCAGTTCTTC. Translation gives CASITGRNSYNEQFF.

This sequence joins TRBV19 and TRBJ2-7, with 8 bases identical to TRBD1. Trimming cost V 4 bases and J 2 bases; bases outside gene matches: 7. Per germline, CDR1 LNHDA and CDR2 SQIVND (reference sequence). The CDR3 has 15 residues. CDR3 residues: CASSSGDRSTYEQYF. CDR3 bases: TGTGCCAGTAGTAGCGGGGACAGGTCAACCTACGAGCAGTACTTC.

The chain recombines TRBV3-1 (or the pseudogene TRBV3-2) with TRBJ2-2, with D unclear. Germline lookup yields CDR1 LGHDT and CDR2 YNNKEL (reference sequence). V was pared by 1 base and J by 3 bases, with 12 bases between. The CDR3 contains 16 residues. The CDR3 reads CASSQGSVSYTGELFF. CDR3 coding DNA: TGTGCCAGCAGCCAAGGGAGCGTCTCCTACACCGGGGAGCTGTTTTTT.

The V and J genes are TRBV5-6 and TRBJ2-2; D perhaps matches TRBD2 (6 bases). Germline CDR1 is SGHDT and CDR2 is YYEEEE. Trimming cost V 1 base and J 6 bases, with 7 bases left between them. The CDR3 contains 13 residues. The CDR3 nucleotides are TGTGCCAGCAGCTTGACGGGGGCCGGGGAGCTGTTTTTT. It yields the protein CASSLTGAGELFF.

This clone occurred once. The rearrangement joins TRBV30 to TRBJ1-3; the D gene is possibly TRBD1 (5 bases). The germline V gene encodes CDR1 GTSNPN and CDR2 SVGIG (reference sequence). This CDR3 contains 13 residues. V lost 0 bases, J lost 4 bases, and 7 bases lay in between. The CDR3: CAWSVGAGNTIYF. DNA of the CDR3: TGTGCCTGGAGTGTAGGGGCCGGAAACACCATATATTTT.

This chain joins TRBV27 and TRBJ2-1; 7 bases line up with TRBD2. CDR3 length: 17 amino acids. J lost 9 bases, V lost 1 base, and 15 bases had no gene match. The V gene's germline CDR1 is MNHEY and CDR2 SMNVEV (reference sequence). In DNA form, the CDR3 reads TGTGCCAGCAGTTTATGGGGCTCTGGCGGGAGATTACGTGAGCAGTTCTTC. Protein sequence: CASSLWGSGGRLREQFF.

The rearrangement joins TRBV18 to TRBJ1-1; unclear D gene. Germline loops: CDR1 KGHSH, CDR2 LQKENI. The V gene lost 4 bases and the J gene lost 8 bases, with 14 bases spanning the gap. The CDR3 is made up of 13 amino acids. As DNA, the CDR3 is TGTGCCAGCTCACTATCGGTGGGCCCCGAAGCTTTCTTT. Translated: CASSLSVGPEAFF. Full variable domain (missing parts from reference TRBV18 and TRBJ1-1): NAGVMQNPRHLVRRRGQEARLRCSPMKGHSHVYWYRQLPEEGLKFMVYLQKENIIDESGMPKERFSAEFPKEGPSILRIQQVVRGDSAAYFCASSLSVGPEAFFGQGTRLTVV.

The chain is built from TRBV4-2 and TRBJ1-4; maybe TRBD1 (6 bases). With 5 bases removed from V and 7 bases from J, the gap between germline ends came to 17 bases. This CDR3 has 15 residues. The germline V gene encodes CDR1 LGHNA and CDR2 YNFKEQ. The DNA of the CDR3 is TGTGCCAGCAGCTCCCCCGGGACACCGGTTGAAAAACTGTTTTTT. This encodes CASSSPGTPVEKLFF.

The chain joins TRBV28 to TRBJ1-4; 7 nucleotides line up with TRBD1. The CDR3 contains 14 residues. Trimming at V came to 6 bases and at J to 8 bases, leaving 9 bases not matched to a gene. Germline-derived CDR1 and CDR2 are MDHEN and SYDVKM. CDR3 DNA sequence: TGTGCCAGCAGATCTCCAGGGGGATGGGAAAAACTGTTTTTT. Translated: CASRSPGGWEKLFF.

This clone showed up many times. The J gene is TRBJ2-7, the V gene TRBV5-4, with 8 nucleotides matching TRBD2. There are 14 residues in the CDR3. V lost 2 bases, J lost 6 bases, and 7 bases stayed unmatched. Germline CDR1 and CDR2: SGHNT and YYREEE (reference sequence). The CDR3 bases are TGTGCCAGCAGCTTTACGGGAGGGCCGGCCGAGCAGTACTTC. This translates into CASSFTGGPAEQYF.

The chain links TRBV5-1 to TRBJ2-1, with D perhaps matching TRBD2 (5 bases). Trimming stripped 2 bases from V and 5 bases from J, with 14 bases between. The CDR3 is made up of 15 amino acids. Germline CDR1 reads SGHRS; CDR2 reads YFSETQ. The CDR3 region is CASSFLAGSHNEQFF. The CDR3 region has the DNA TGCGCCAGCAGCTTCCTAGCTGGGAGTCACAATGAGCAGTTCTTC. Looking up the rest from reference TRBV5-1 and TRBJ2-1 gives the full variable domain: KAGVTQTPRYLIKTRGQQVTLSCSPISGHRSVSWYQQTPGQGLQFLFEYFSETQRNKGNFPGRFSGRQFSNSRSEMNVSTLELGDSALYLCASSFLAGSHNEQFFGPGTRLTVL.

The genes are TRBV24-1 and TRBJ2-5, with D perhaps matching TRBD2 (5 bases). Looked up from germline, CDR1 is KGHDR and CDR2 is SFDVKD. Trimming removed 5 bases from V and 3 bases from J, with 12 bases in between. The CDR3 spans 14 residues. CDR3 nucleotides: TGTGCCACCAGTGTTGGAGGACGGGAAGAGACCCAGTACTTC. Translating it yields CATSVGGREETQYF.

J is TRBJ1-1 and V is TRBV5-1; a weak D match, TRBD1 (6 bases). Germline V gene data show CDR1 as SGHRS and CDR2 as YFSETQ. The CDR3 is 16 amino acids. V shed 4 bases and J shed 1 base, with 17 bases lying between them. CDR3 sequence reads: CASSGDRSSTNTEAFF. CDR3 sequence (DNA): TGCGCCAGCAGCGGCGACAGGAGTTCGACGAACACTGAAGCTTTCTTT.

The chain has TRBV28 and TRBJ2-7; D unclear. V was shortened by 2 bases and J by 4 bases, with 9 bases between the two germline ends. The CDR3 is made up of 13 amino acids. Germline CDR1 and CDR2: MDHEN and SYDVKM. The CDR3 is CASSLVTPYEQYF. The CDR3 bases are TGTGCCAGCAGTTTAGTCACACCGTACGAGCAGTACTTC.

This clone was picked up one time. The rearrangement joins TRBV15 to TRBJ1-4, with 12 positions matching TRBD1. Germline CDR1 LNHNV, CDR2 YYDKDF (reference sequence). Trimming at V came to 11 bases and at J to 3 bases, leaving 4 bases not matched to a gene. The CDR3 has 14 residues. CDR3: CASGQGAANEKLFF. DNA for the CDR3: TGTGCCTCGGGACAGGGGGCGGCTAATGAAAAACTGTTTTTT.

This chain uses TRBV18 with TRBJ1-2, with no clear D. Between the trimmed V and J ends, which lost 2 bases and 7 bases, there was a span of 11 bases. Germline CDR1 reads KGHSH; CDR2 reads LQKENI. This CDR3 is built from 13 residues. CDR3 nucleotide sequence: TGTGCCAGCTCACCATCACGGGAGGCTGGCTACACCTTC. Protein: CASSPSREAGYTF.

The chain links TRBV18 to TRBJ2-5; 9 bases line up with TRBD1. After removal of 3 bases from V and 5 bases from J, the junction contained 7 bases not matched to a gene. Germline V CDR1 and CDR2: KGHSH, LQKENI. The CDR3 consists of 15 residues. The CDR3 DNA sequence: TGTGCCAGCTCACCCGGGACAGGGAGCGCGGAGACCCAGTACTTC. Amino acid sequence: CASSPGTGSAETQYF.